The clone carrying this T cell receptor (beta chain) was seen a handful of times. CDR3 length: 12 residues. The ends lost 10 bases at V and 3 bases at J; junction bases unmatched: 5. CDR1 and CDR2 from the germline V gene are MDHEN and SYDVKM. The TCR library protocol attached unique molecular identifiers to the individual cDNA molecules. From the 5' RACE reads, TCRdb called clonotypes with MiXCR, one entry per CDR3 protein. The data contain about 110,000 distinct CDR3 sequences, around 10% of them singletons. This sample was taken from a study of early T cells in non-severe SARS-CoV-2 infection. The clonotype originates from an adult who was a healthcare worker with PCR-confirmed SARS-CoV-2 infection or an uninfected control (not recorded which). Sequencing was performed on whole blood. The genes are TRBV28 and TRBJ1-1; 7 bases align to TRBD1. CDR3: CATRGQDTEAFF. CDR3 bases: TGTGCCACCCGCGGACAGGACACTGAAGCTTTCTTT.